The present TCR beta chain was sequenced within a study of T cells in Graves' hyperthyroidism and ophthalmopathy. Overall study findings and caveats: In the analysis, a 13 V-J model separated ophthalmopathy from stable hyperthyroidism.

Points on this clonotype: Its specificity is unknown.

Per the germline V gene, CDR1 is SGHTA and CDR2 is FQGNSA. Trimming left V 2 bases short and J 2 bases short, with 12 bases between. The length of the CDR3 is 15 residues. Patients were excluded for uncontrolled infection, other autoimmune disease, pregnancy or lactation. From RNA transcripts, TCR beta CDR3 regions were amplified. TCR CDR3 underwent first-round RT-PCR with the HTBI primer set. TCRdb called the multiplex PCR reads again in MiXCR, with one record for every CDR3 protein. Here the sample spans about half a million distinct CDR3 sequences, 22% being singletons. The chain joins TRBV7-2 to TRBJ1-2; maybe TRBD1 (5 bases). Sequenced: blood. This clonotype was sampled from a woman aged 65 to 85 with Graves' ophthalmopathy. CDR3 sequence: CASSLSRGRNYGYTF. In nucleotides, the CDR3 is TGTGCCAGCAGCTTATCGCGGGGCAGGAACTATGGCTACACCTTC.